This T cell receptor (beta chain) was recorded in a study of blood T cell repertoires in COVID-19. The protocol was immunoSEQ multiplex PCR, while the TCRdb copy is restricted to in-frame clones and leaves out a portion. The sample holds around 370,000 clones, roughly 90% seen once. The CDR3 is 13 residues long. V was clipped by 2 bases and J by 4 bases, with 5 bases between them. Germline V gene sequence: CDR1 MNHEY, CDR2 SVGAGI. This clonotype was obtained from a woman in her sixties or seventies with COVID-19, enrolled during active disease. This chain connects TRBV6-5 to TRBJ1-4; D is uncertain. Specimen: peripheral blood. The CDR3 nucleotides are TGTGCCAGCAGTTACGGGCTTAATGAAAAACTGTTTTTT. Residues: CASSYGLNEKLFF.